This TCR beta chain was retrieved from a study of T cells in women clearing cervical HPV infection. Study-wide background: Case blood was drawn when the lesion was first found; control blood after infection became undetectable. With HLA typing for only a few women, HLA confounding remains possible.

As to this clone: Its antigen is still unknown. The DNA ends 3 residues before the CDR3 does, and the rest of the CDR3 is filled in from the germline J gene.

TCRdb's table, derived via immunoSEQ multiplex PCR, lists solely in-frame clones and lacks some. The sample has tens of thousands of clones, and its top ten clones hold more than 1.3%. The germline CDR1 and CDR2 sequences are GTSNPN and SVGIG (reference sequence). Trimming removed 4 bases from V and 3 bases from J, with 13 bases in between. This CDR3 has 13 amino acids. Study findings and constraints: CIN3+ cases had significantly higher TCR richness than controls; evenness did not differ. Richness plus V gene abundances separated cases from controls with AUC about 0.8.

The sample was blood buffy coat. This sequence was found in a woman aged 18 to 75 with a cervical HPV16 infection that either progressed to CIN3+ or cleared (not recorded which). The chain uses TRBV30 and TRBJ2-7; maybe TRBD1 (6 bases). The CDR3 bases that were read are TGTGCCTGGACAAGAGGGACAAGCTACGAG. Protein sequence: CAWTRGTSYE. In full, the CDR3 is CAWTRGTSYEQYF. The variable domain in full, with the rest retrieved from reference TRBV30 and TRBJ2-7, is SQTIHQWPATLVQPVGSPLSLECTVEGTSNPNLYWYRQAAGRGLQLLFYSVGIGQISSEVPQNLSASRPQDRQFILSSKKLLLSDSGFYLCAWTRGTSYEQYFGPGTRLTVT.